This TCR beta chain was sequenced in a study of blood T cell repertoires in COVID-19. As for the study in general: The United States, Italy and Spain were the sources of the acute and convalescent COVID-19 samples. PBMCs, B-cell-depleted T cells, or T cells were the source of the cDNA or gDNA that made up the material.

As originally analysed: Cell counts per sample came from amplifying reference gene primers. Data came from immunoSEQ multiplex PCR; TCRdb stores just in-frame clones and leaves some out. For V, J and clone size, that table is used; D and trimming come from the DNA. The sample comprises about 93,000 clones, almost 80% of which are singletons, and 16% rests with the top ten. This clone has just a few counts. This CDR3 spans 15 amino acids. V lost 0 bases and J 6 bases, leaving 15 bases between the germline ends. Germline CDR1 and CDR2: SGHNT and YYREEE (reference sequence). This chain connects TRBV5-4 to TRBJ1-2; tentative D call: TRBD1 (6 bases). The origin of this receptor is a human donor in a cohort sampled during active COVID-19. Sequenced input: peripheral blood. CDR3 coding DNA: TGTGCCAGCAGCTTGGGACTCCGGGACACGGATGGCTACACCTTC. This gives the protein CASSLGLRDTDGYTF.